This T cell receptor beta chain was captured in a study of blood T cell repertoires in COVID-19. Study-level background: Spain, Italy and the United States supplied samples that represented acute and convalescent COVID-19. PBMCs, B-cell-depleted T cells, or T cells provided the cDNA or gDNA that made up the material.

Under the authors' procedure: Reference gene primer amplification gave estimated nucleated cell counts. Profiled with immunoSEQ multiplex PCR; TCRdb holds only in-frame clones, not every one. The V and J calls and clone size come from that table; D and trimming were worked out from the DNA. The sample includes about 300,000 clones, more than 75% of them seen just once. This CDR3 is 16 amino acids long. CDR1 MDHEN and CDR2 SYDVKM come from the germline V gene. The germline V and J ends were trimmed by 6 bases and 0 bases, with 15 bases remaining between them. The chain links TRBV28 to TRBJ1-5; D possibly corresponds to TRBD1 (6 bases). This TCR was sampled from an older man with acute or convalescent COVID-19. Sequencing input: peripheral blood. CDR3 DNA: TGTGCCAGCAGGGCGAACAGGGAGCTTAGCAATCAGCCCCAGCATTTT. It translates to CASRANRELSNQPQHF.